This T cell receptor (beta chain) comes out of a study of follicular helper T cells after annual influenza vaccination. Study in general: Across the 2013-2014, 2014-2015 and 2015-2016 vaccination seasons, some subjects were resampled. Study-wide results and caveats: Most later recoveries of Day 7 ICOS+CD38+ clones were ICOS-CD38- cTfh.

On this clone itself: Its specificity is not known.

The CDR3 runs 14 residues. Deletions cut 8 bases from V and 6 bases from J, with 16 bases between. Germline loops: CDR1 MNHNS, CDR2 SASEGT. The time point: 2014-2015 season, pre-vaccination. Subjects lived in the community and lacked influenza vaccine within the prior 6 months. Between 40 and 100 mL of blood was drawn per time point. Sequencing used immunoSEQ multiplex PCR; TCRdb keeps in-frame clones, though not all of them. The profile shows approximately 30,000 clones, roughly 80% of them singletons. Here the sequenced sample was CXCR5+ CD38- circulating T follicular helper cells from blood, taken on the day of influenza vaccination. Subset here: circulating Tfh, non-naive CD4+CXCR5+PD-1+ (ICOS+CD38+ or ICOS-CD38-). This chain connects TRBV6-1 to TRBJ2-2, with TRBD1 as a possible D gene (5 bases). The sequence derives from an adult who received the influenza vaccine. The CDR3 bases are TGTGCCAGCCGGGCCAGGGTAGGGGCCGGGGAGCTGTTTTTT. This translates into CASRARVGAGELFF.